Each of the 9 T cell receptor beta chains below was sequenced from the same sample in a study of post-analysis software for immune sequencing data. Study findings and constraints: Roughly 5 TRBV segments, TRBV5-6, TRBV5-1 and TRBV20-1 among them, were found more frequent in patients than controls.

These receptors' antigens are unknown. Unique molecular identifiers were present in the TCR beta cDNA libraries. TCRdb re-analysed the PCR reads in MiXCR, keeping a single row per CDR3 protein. The top ten clones hold around 4.5% of a sample with 750,000 to 950,000 distinct CDR3 sequences, approximately 57% of them seen once. Material for sequencing was blood. All receptors come from a girl between 10 and 17 years old with multiple sclerosis.

CDR3 coding DNA: TGCGCCAGCAGCTTGGTGGCAGAACCTTACAATGAGCAGTTCTTC. This encodes CASSLVAEPYNEQFF. The chain couples TRBV5-1 to TRBJ2-1, with D hard to call. CDR3 size: 15 residues. Germline V gene lookup returns CDR1 SGHRS and CDR2 YFSETQ. V was shortened by 0 bases and J by 4 bases, with 11 bases between the two germline ends.

This sequence joins TRBV5-1 and TRBJ2-3, with TRBD1 identical over 9 bases. Germline V gene sequence: CDR1 SGHRS, CDR2 YFSETQ. The CDR3 contains 15 residues. V lost 2 bases and J lost 5; bases outside the gene matches: 6. The CDR3 spells CASSFRDRERDTQYF. The CDR3, as DNA: TGCGCCAGCAGCTTCCGGGACAGGGAAAGAGATACGCAGTATTTT.

This clonotype has only a few counts. This chain links TRBV4-2 with TRBJ2-3, with TRBD1 identical over 9 bases. V shed 3 bases, J shed 2 bases, and the junction held 9 bases outside the gene matches. Germline V gives CDR1 LGHNA, CDR2 YNFKEQ. The CDR3 is made up of 17 amino acids. The CDR3: CASSQVQGAAATDTQYF. In DNA, the CDR3 is TGTGCCAGCAGCCAGGTACAGGGGGCAGCAGCCACAGATACGCAGTATTTT.

This clonotype was seen a handful of times. DNA for the CDR3: TGCAGTGCTAGAGATCACCGGCGTTCCCCTACTGCCTACAATGAGCAGTTCTTC. Protein product: CSARDHRRSPTAYNEQFF. V usage is TRBV20-1 and J usage is TRBJ2-1; D gene ambiguous. Trimming pared 0 bases from V and 2 bases from J, leaving 20 bases between. CDR1 and CDR2 from the germline V gene are DFQATT and SNEGSKA (reference sequence). The CDR3 has 18 residues.

This clonotype turned up a few times. V gene TRBV6-5 combines with J gene TRBJ2-7; D remains ambiguous. The V end lost 6 bases, the J end lost 7 bases, and 13 bases lay between the germline ends. CDR3 length: 12 amino acids. Germline values: CDR1 MNHEY, CDR2 SVGAGI. The CDR3 nucleotides are TGTGCCAGCAGCCGCTCGGTGGGGGAGCAGTACTTC. It translates to CASSRSVGEQYF.

This clonotype was counted ten times or more. The junction does not match germline at one end; this may be a read error. The rearrangement uses TRBV5-1 and TRBJ2-7, with D uncertain. This CDR3 is 12 amino acids long. Germline CDR1 reads SGHRS; CDR2 reads YFSETQ. The CDR3 nucleotides read TGTGCCAGCAGTTTTTCCGGATACGAGCAGTACTTC. Residues: CASSFSGYEQYF.

The chain carries TRBV20-1 and TRBJ2-5, with a tentative D call TRBD1 (5 bases). The CDR3 has 11 amino acids. The germline CDR1 and CDR2 sequences are DFQATT and SNEGSKA (reference sequence). Trimming cost V 7 bases and J 5 bases, with 11 bases left between them. The CDR3 DNA sequence: TGCAGTGTGACAGTCCGGGAGACCCAGTACTTC. This translates into CSVTVRETQYF.

CDR3 sequence (DNA): TGTGCCACCGAACCCTCGGGGTCGAGGGAGACCCAGTACTTC. Encoded protein: CATEPSGSRETQYF. The chain uses TRBV25-1 and TRBJ2-5; D may be TRBD2 (5 bases). Trimming shortened V by 10 bases and J by 5 bases, and 20 bases separated the two germline ends. The CDR3 totals 14 residues. Germline-derived CDR1 and CDR2 are MGHDK and SYGVNS.

V usage is TRBV10-3 and J usage is TRBJ2-2; 10 bases map to TRBD1. Looked up from germline, CDR1 is ENHRY and CDR2 is SYGVKD. This CDR3 is built from 14 residues. The ends lost 6 bases at V and 7 bases at J; junction bases unmatched: 5. The CDR3: CAISGTGAVGELFF. CDR3 DNA: TGTGCCATCAGCGGGACAGGGGCCGTCGGGGAGCTGTTTTTT.